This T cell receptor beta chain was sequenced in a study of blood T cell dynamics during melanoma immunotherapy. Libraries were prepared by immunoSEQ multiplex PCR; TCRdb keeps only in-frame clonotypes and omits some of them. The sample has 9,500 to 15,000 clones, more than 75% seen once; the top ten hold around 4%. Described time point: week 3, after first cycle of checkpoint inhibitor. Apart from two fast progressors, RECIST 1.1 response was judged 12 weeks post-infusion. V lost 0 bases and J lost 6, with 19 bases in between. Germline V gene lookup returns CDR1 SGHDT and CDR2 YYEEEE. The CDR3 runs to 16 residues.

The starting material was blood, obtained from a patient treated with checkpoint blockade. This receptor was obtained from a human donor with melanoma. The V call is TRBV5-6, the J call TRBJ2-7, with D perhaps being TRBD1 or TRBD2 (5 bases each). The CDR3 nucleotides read TGTGCCAGCAGCTTGGGGGGCTCACGTCGGGATAGCGAGCAGTACTTC. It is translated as CASSLGGSRRDSEQYF.